The clone carrying this T cell receptor beta chain was counted a single time. The source of the sample is a study of blood T cell repertoires in COVID-19. Study-wide context: Researchers got acute and convalescent COVID-19 samples from the United States, Italy and Spain.

The data were produced by immunoSEQ multiplex PCR, yet TCRdb's version contains in-frame clones alone and is incomplete. The sample holds roughly 280,000 clones, around 78% seen once. The CDR3 has 12 amino acids. The germline gives CDR1 MNHEY, CDR2 SMNVEV (reference sequence). The junction had 5 bases not matched to a gene; V was cut back by 2 bases and J by 11 bases. Sequencing was carried out using peripheral blood. The sequence was obtained from a man in his sixties who had recovered from COVID-19. The rearrangement links TRBV27 to TRBJ1-2, with 7 bases that match TRBD1. The CDR3 nucleotides are TGTGCCAGCAGTTTACAGGGGGGAACGTACACCTTC. This gives the protein CASSLQGGTYTF.